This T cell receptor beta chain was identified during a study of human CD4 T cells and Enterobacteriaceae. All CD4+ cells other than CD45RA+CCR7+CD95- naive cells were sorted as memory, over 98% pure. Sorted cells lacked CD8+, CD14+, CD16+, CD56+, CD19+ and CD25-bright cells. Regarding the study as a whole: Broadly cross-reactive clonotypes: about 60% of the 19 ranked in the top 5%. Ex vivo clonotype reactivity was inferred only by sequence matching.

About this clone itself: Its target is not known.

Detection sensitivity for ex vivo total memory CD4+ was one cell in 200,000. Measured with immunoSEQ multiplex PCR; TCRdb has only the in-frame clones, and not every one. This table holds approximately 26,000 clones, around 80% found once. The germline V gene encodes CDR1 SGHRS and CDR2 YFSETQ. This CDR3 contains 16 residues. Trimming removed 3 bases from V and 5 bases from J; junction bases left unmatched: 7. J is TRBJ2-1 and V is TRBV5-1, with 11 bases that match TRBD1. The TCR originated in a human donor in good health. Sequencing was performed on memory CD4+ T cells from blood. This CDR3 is CASSSGPGQGDNEQFF. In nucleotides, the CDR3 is TGCGCCAGCAGCTCGGGTCCGGGACAGGGGGACAATGAGCAGTTCTTC.